These 3 T cell receptor beta chains originate from one sample sequenced in a study of T cell responses to AZD1222 COVID-19 vaccine. The assay was immunoSEQ multiplex PCR, and TCRdb's table has in-frame clones only and misses some. In the table there are roughly 80,000 clones, more than 75% of which are singletons. The starting material was peripheral blood, obtained on day 0 of AZD1222 vaccination. The receptors come from an adult in good health.

This clone has a single count. The chain combines TRBV2 with TRBJ1-5; possible D gene TRBD1, 5 bases. In germline, CDR1 is SNHLY, CDR2 FYNNEI. Trimming removed 8 bases at V and 3 bases at J, with 20 bases between. The CDR3 is made up of 16 amino acids. The CDR3 loop is CASGGGIAYDNQPQHF. Here the CDR3 DNA reads TGTGCCAGCGGCGGGGGGATTGCTTACGACAATCAGCCCCAGCATTTT. The whole variable domain, filled in from reference TRBV2 and TRBJ1-5, reads EPEVTQTPSHQVTQMGQEVILRCVPISNHLYFYWYRQILGQKVEFLVSFYNNEISEKSEIFDDQFSVERPDGSNFTLKIRSTKLEDSAMYFCASGGGIAYDNQPQHFGDGTRLSIL.

V is TRBV28 and J is TRBJ1-2; maybe TRBD1 (5 bases). Germline loops: CDR1 MDHEN, CDR2 SYDVKM. The CDR3 spans 13 residues. Deletions cut 8 bases from V and 5 bases from J, with 15 bases between. The DNA for the CDR3 is TGTGCCAGCTCGTCGGGGCAGGGATATGGCTACACCTTC. Translated: CASSSGQGYGYTF.

V is TRBV7-2 and J is TRBJ2-3, with a weak D call TRBD2 (6 bases). Per germline, CDR1 SGHTA and CDR2 FQGNSA. This CDR3 contains 18 residues. With 5 bases removed from V and 1 base from J, the gap between germline ends came to 22 bases. The CDR3 region is CASSPTSPWRARTDTQYF. As DNA, the CDR3 is TGTGCCAGCAGCCCAACTTCCCCCTGGAGGGCCCGCACAGATACGCAGTATTTT.